The 25 T cell receptor beta chains reported below all come from one sample, sequenced in a study of T cell repertoires in cytomegalovirus infection. Their specific antigens are unknown. Using its own MiXCR run on the reads, TCRdb lists one record per CDR3 protein. The data hold some 200,000 distinct CDR3 sequences, with roughly 34% observed a single time. The sequences come from CD8+ T cells from cultured PBMCs, collected from culture after CMV antigen stimulation. Source of these receptors: a human donor in good health (CMV status not recorded). Some clones in this sample may be carry-over from other donors' samples.

The chain is built from TRBV27 and TRBJ2-7, with TRBD2 matching 16 bases. There are 17 residues in the CDR3. The V gene's germline CDR1 is MNHEY and CDR2 SMNVEV (reference sequence). V trimming: 0 bases; J trimming: 2 bases; junction bases outside the gene matches: 1. The CDR3: CASSLSGTSGRAYEQYF. The CDR3 DNA follows: TGTGCCAGCAGTTTATCCGGGACTAGCGGGAGGGCCTACGAGCAGTACTTC.

This clonotype has only a few counts. The CDR3, as DNA: TGTGCCAGCATTGGAACCTACAATGAGCAGTTCTTC. It codes for CASIGTYNEQFF. The gene calls are TRBV5-6 and TRBJ2-1, with D unresolved. In germline, CDR1 is SGHDT, CDR2 YYEEEE. CDR3 size: 12 residues. V shed 6 bases and J shed 2 bases, with 6 bases lying between them. The full variable domain, with the rest looked up from reference TRBV5-6 and TRBJ2-1, is DAGVTQSPTHLIKTRGQQVTLRCSPKSGHDTVSWYQQALGQGPQFIFQYYEEEERQRGNFPDRFSGHQFPNYSSELNVNALLLGDSALYLCASIGTYNEQFFGPGTRLTVL.

This clonotype was seen a handful of times. The genes are TRBV28 and TRBJ1-5; 8 bases agree with TRBD1. Germline V gene sequence: CDR1 MDHEN, CDR2 SYDVKM. This CDR3 spans 16 amino acids. The V gene end was trimmed by 7 bases and the J gene end by 3 bases; junction bases not matched to a gene: 11. The CDR3 loop is CASMPDRGQLNQPQHF. In DNA, the CDR3 is TGTGCCAGCATGCCCGACAGGGGCCAGCTCAATCAGCCCCAGCATTTT.

This clonotype was counted between two and nine times. The chain recombines TRBV6-5 with TRBJ1-1, with no clear D. From germline, CDR1 is MNHEY and CDR2 SVGAGI. Trimming took off 2 bases at V and 7 bases at J, with 8 bases between the two ends. This CDR3 has 12 residues. CDR3 loop: CASSYRRGEAFF. The CDR3 DNA sequence: TGTGCCAGCAGTTACCGGCGGGGTGAAGCTTTCTTT.

The chain links TRBV4-2 to TRBJ2-3, with a weak D call TRBD1 (6 bases). V lost 1 base and J lost 2, with 10 bases in between. The germline CDR1 and CDR2 sequences are LGHNA and YNFKEQ. The CDR3 runs 15 residues. CDR3 sequence reads: CASSQVKGVTDTQYF. For the CDR3, the DNA is TGTGCCAGCAGCCAAGTGAAGGGGGTCACAGATACGCAGTATTTT.

The chain combines TRBV27 with TRBJ2-1; D is perhaps TRBD1 or TRBD2 (5 bases each). V lost 4 bases and J lost 8, with 15 bases in between. CDR1 and CDR2 (germline): MNHEY, SMNVEV (reference sequence). The CDR3 contains 14 residues. The chain's CDR3 is CASSYGTSGYEQFF. The CDR3 nucleotides are TGTGCCAGCAGTTACGGGACCAGCGGCTATGAGCAGTTCTTC.

This clonotype appeared a single time. V gene TRBV28 combines with J gene TRBJ2-5; 13 bases align to TRBD2. The CDR3 is 16 residues long. Trimming took 3 bases from V and 9 from J; bases not matched to a gene: 10. Germline V gene sequence: CDR1 MDHEN, CDR2 SYDVKM. The CDR3: CASSLRGTSGTQAQYF. DNA of the CDR3: TGTGCCAGCAGTTTGCGGGGGACTAGCGGGACCCAGGCCCAGTACTTC.

The chain combines TRBV6-1 with TRBJ1-5; D is ambiguous. Germline loops: CDR1 MNHNS, CDR2 SASEGT. V lost 2 bases and J 1 base, leaving 9 bases between the germline ends. This CDR3 is built from 15 residues. The CDR3 reads CASSELAMSNQPQHF. CDR3 sequence (DNA): TGTGCCAGCAGTGAACTTGCTATGAGCAATCAGCCCCAGCATTTT.

The V and J genes are TRBV10-3 and TRBJ1-2, with D maybe TRBD1 (5 bases). This CDR3 has 15 residues. V lost 0 bases to trimming and J lost 2 bases, with 10 bases between them. Germline CDR1 reads ENHRY; CDR2 reads SYGVKD. CDR3 DNA sequence: TGTGCCATCAGTGAGTCGCGACAGCTCAACTATGGCTACACCTTC. This encodes CAISESRQLNYGYTF.

This chain uses TRBV6-5 with TRBJ2-1; the D gene is possibly TRBD2 (6 bases). V lost 8 bases to trimming and J lost 8 bases, with 19 bases between them. This CDR3 has 14 amino acids. CDR1 and CDR2 (germline): MNHEY, SVGAGI. The CDR3 sequence is CASSRQAGPHEQFF. For the CDR3, the DNA is TGTGCCAGCTCCCGTCAGGCGGGACCCCATGAGCAGTTCTTC.

This chain uses TRBV7-6 with TRBJ1-5; no firm D call. This CDR3 has 14 residues. V was pared by 5 bases and J by 0 bases, with 8 bases between. In germline, CDR1 is SGHVS, CDR2 FNYEAQ. The CDR3 region has the DNA TGTGCCAGCAGCCCGGGGTATAGCAATCAGCCCCAGCATTTT. Amino acid sequence: CASSPGYSNQPQHF.

The rearrangement links TRBV6-2 or TRBV6-3 to TRBJ2-1, with D tentatively TRBD2 (5 bases). This CDR3 has 12 amino acids. Germline assignment: CDR1 MNHEY and CDR2 SVGEGT. V was trimmed by 0 bases and J by 15 bases, leaving 12 bases between them. The CDR3: CASSYSSGHLFF. The CDR3 nucleotides read TGTGCCAGCAGTTACTCGAGCGGTCATCTGTTCTTC.

The DNA of the CDR3 is TGTGCCAGCCGTCCCGGGGAAGGGACCCAGTACTTC. Its protein product is CASRPGEGTQYF. This chain connects TRBV6-1 to TRBJ2-5; the D gene is possibly TRBD2 (5 bases). CDR1 is MNHNS, CDR2 SASEGT, per germline. V lost 8 bases and J 7 bases, leaving 14 bases between the germline ends. This CDR3 spans 12 amino acids.

Here the CDR3 DNA reads TGTGCCAGCAGTTCTTCCCCGACAGGCTCCTACGAGCAGTACTTC. Its protein is CASSSSPTGSYEQYF. The chain uses TRBV27 and TRBJ2-7, with D possibly being TRBD1 (6 bases). The CDR3 loop spans 15 amino acids. The germline V gene has CDR1 MNHEY and CDR2 SMNVEV (reference sequence). V was shortened by 4 bases and J by 0 bases, with 13 bases between the two germline ends.

This clonotype was seen only a few times. This chain connects TRBV7-9 to TRBJ2-7, with TRBD1 matching over 8 bases. Germline V gene data show CDR1 as SEHNR and CDR2 as FQNEAQ (reference sequence). The CDR3 covers 15 residues. The junction had 4 bases not matched to a gene; V was cut back by 1 base and J by 2 bases. The CDR3 bases are TGTGCCAGCAGCTTAGAACAGGGGGGCCCCTACGAGCAGTACTTC. Translation: CASSLEQGGPYEQYF.

This clonotype has only a few counts. The gene calls are TRBV7-6 and TRBJ1-3, with no clear D. This CDR3 region has 15 residues. Trimming stripped 5 bases from V and 3 bases from J, with 14 bases between. Germline loops: CDR1 SGHVS, CDR2 FNYEAQ. The CDR3 nucleotides read TGTGCCAGCAGCCCTCGGGCCTTAGGTGGAAACACCATATATTTT. It yields the protein CASSPRALGGNTIYF.

This clonotype turned up a few times. One end of the junction does not line up with germline, which may come from a read error. The chain couples TRBV7-6 to TRBJ2-1, with 13 nucleotides matching TRBD2. The CDR3 extends over 21 amino acids. Germline CDR1 is SGHVS and CDR2 is FNYEAQ. The CDR3 spells CASSRSPPGLAGKSSYNEQFF. CDR3 nucleotides: TGTGCTAGCAGCCGTAGCCCACCGGGACTAGCGGGGAAGAGCTCCTACAATGAGCAGTTCTTC.

This clonotype showed up just a few times. This chain links TRBV11-2 with TRBJ2-1; tentative D call: TRBD2 (6 bases). The CDR3 extends over 15 amino acids. Germline assignment: CDR1 SGHAT and CDR2 FQNNGV. Trimming left V 1 base short and J 7 bases short, with 14 bases between. CDR3 nucleotides: TGTGCCAGCAGCTTAGGAGCGGCGGCGGGAAATGAGCAGTTCTTC. Amino acids: CASSLGAAAGNEQFF.

V gene TRBV7-6 combines with J gene TRBJ2-1; D possibly uses TRBD1 or TRBD2 (5 bases each). Germline-derived CDR1 and CDR2 are SGHVS and FNYEAQ. Trimming removed 3 bases from V and 5 bases from J, with 8 bases in between. The CDR3 contains 13 residues. The CDR3 sequence is CASSLGTHNEQFF. CDR3 sequence (DNA): TGTGCCAGCAGCTTGGGGACCCACAATGAGCAGTTCTTC. Looking up the rest from reference TRBV7-6 and TRBJ2-1 gives the full variable domain: GAGVSQSPRYKVTKRGQDVALRCDPISGHVSLYWYRQALGQGPEFLTYFNYEAQQDKSGLPNDRFSAERPEGSISTLTIQRTEQRDSAMYRCASSLGTHNEQFFGPGTRLTVL.

The gene calls are TRBV24-1 and TRBJ2-1; 7 positions match TRBD2. Trimming took 2 bases from V and 2 from J; bases not matched to a gene: 11. Germline V gives CDR1 KGHDR, CDR2 SFDVKD. The CDR3 length is 18 residues. The CDR3 nucleotides are TGTGCCACCAGTGATTCCACCTTGGCGGGAGTACCCTACAATGAGCAGTTCTTC. It codes for CATSDSTLAGVPYNEQFF.

This rearrangement joins TRBV9 to TRBJ2-5; D is possibly TRBD1 or TRBD2 (6 bases each). CDR1 is SGDLS and CDR2 is YYNGEE in the germline V gene. The V end was cut by 4 bases, the J end by 4 bases, with 17 bases between. The CDR3 is made up of 15 amino acids. The CDR3 region is CASSTGAGELETQYF. CDR3 nucleotides: TGTGCCAGCAGCACGGGGGCAGGGGAGTTAGAGACCCAGTACTTC.

This clonotype was recorded once. This chain uses TRBV7-6 with TRBJ2-5; D is perhaps TRBD1 (7 bases). Germline V CDR1 and CDR2: SGHVS, FNYEAQ. V lost 1 base, J lost 7 bases, and 13 bases lay in between. This CDR3 has 14 residues. CDR3 sequence reads: CASSLVQGDSTQYF. In DNA, the CDR3 is TGTGCCAGCAGCTTAGTCCAGGGGGACTCGACCCAGTACTTC.

The table lists this clonotype with a few counts. This chain connects TRBV7-9 to TRBJ2-3, with no clear D. Germline assignment: CDR1 SEHNR and CDR2 FQNEAQ (reference sequence). V was shortened by 5 bases and J by 3 bases, with 9 bases between the two germline ends. This CDR3 contains 13 residues. This CDR3 reads CASSAPETDTQYF. The DNA of the CDR3 is TGTGCCAGCAGCGCTCCCGAGACAGATACGCAGTATTTT. Combining the CDR3 with reference TRBV7-9 and TRBJ2-3 gives the whole variable domain DTGVSQNPRHKITKRGQNVTFRCDPISEHNRLYWYRQTLGQGPEFLTYFQNEAQLEKSRLLSDRFSAERPKGSFSTLEIQRTEQGDSAMYLCASSAPETDTQYFGPGTRLTVL.

V gene TRBV7-9 combines with J gene TRBJ1-3, with D possibly being TRBD1 (6 bases). CDR3 length equals 15 residues. Trimming shortened V by 8 bases and J by 0 bases, and 14 bases separated the two germline ends. Germline V gene sequence: CDR1 SEHNR, CDR2 FQNEAQ (reference sequence). The CDR3 protein is CASDGGLSSGNTIYF. CDR3 DNA sequence: TGTGCCAGCGATGGGGGCCTAAGCTCTGGAAACACCATATATTTT.

This chain connects TRBV27 to TRBJ2-7; perhaps D is TRBD1 or TRBD2 (5 bases each). CDR1 MNHEY and CDR2 SMNVEV come from the germline V gene (reference sequence). Deletions cut 4 bases from V and 6 bases from J, with 13 bases between. The CDR3 has 13 amino acids. The CDR3 DNA reads as TGTGCCAGCAGTTCCGAGGGGTTCTCCGAGCAGTACTTC. It yields the protein CASSSEGFSEQYF.